The clone carrying this T cell receptor (beta chain) was observed many times. The antigen is undetermined. The source material, RNA transcripts, was used to amplify TCR beta CDR3 regions. A set of HTBI primers served as the primers for a first-round RT-PCR of the TCR CDR3. Each CDR3 protein gets one entry after TCRdb re-called the multiplex PCR reads with MiXCR. The sample has approximately 640,000 distinct CDR3 sequences, 45% seen once; the top ten hold about 7.7%. V lost 5 bases and J 2 bases, leaving 10 bases between the germline ends. The CDR3 spans 13 residues. Germline V gives CDR1 SGHNT, CDR2 YENEEA. This specimen comes from a study of T cells in Graves' hyperthyroidism and ophthalmopathy. Study-wide results and limits: The model's output predicted ophthalmopathy at a median of around 6.9 months prior to onset.

J is TRBJ2-7 and V is TRBV11-3; D perhaps matches TRBD2 (6 bases). The sequencing sample was made of peripheral blood or thyroid tissue (not recorded which). This receptor was identified in an adult man with Graves' disease, either hyperthyroidism or ophthalmopathy (not recorded which). CDR3 sequence: CASSRDSTYEQYF. CDR3 bases: TGTGCCAGCAGCCGGGACTCAACCTACGAGCAGTACTTC.